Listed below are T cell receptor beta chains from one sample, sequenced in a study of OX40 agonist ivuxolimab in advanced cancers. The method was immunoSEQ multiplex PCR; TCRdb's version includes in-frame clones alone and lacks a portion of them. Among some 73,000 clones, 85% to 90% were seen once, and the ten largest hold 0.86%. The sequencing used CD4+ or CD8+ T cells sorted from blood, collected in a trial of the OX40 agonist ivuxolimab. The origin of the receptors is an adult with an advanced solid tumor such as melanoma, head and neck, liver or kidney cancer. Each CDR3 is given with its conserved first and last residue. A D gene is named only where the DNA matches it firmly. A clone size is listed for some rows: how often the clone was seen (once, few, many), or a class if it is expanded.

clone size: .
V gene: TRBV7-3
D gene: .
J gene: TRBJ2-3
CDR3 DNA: TGTGCCAGCAGCTTAACAACCAGCGGGTACACAGATACGCAGTATTTT
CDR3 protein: CASSLTTSGYTDTQYF

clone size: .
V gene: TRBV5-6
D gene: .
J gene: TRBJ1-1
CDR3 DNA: TGTGCCAGCAGCTTGGTGGACAGATCAAACACTGAAGCTTTCTTT
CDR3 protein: CASSLVDRSNTEAFF

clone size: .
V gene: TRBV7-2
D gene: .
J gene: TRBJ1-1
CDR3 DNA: TGTGCCAGCAGAAATGGACAGCGGGGCACTGAAGCTTTCTTT
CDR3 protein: CASRNGQRGTEAFF

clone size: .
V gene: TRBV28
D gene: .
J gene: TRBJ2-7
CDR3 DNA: TGTGCCAGCACCCTCAGCGGTAGCGGCTCCTACGAGCAGTACTTC
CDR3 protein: CASTLSGSGSYEQYF

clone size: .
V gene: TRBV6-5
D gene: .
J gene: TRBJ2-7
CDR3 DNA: TGTGCCAGCTCACTCGGGGGTGAGGGCTACGAGCAGTACTTC
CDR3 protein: CASSLGGEGYEQYF

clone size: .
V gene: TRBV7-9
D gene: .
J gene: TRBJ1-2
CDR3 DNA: TGTGCCAGCAGCTTAGAGGGGTATGGGGCTAACTATGGCTACACCTTC
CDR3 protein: CASSLEGYGANYGYTF

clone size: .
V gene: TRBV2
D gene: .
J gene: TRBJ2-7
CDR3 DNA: TGTGCCAGCAGGAAGGGTATATTATATTCCTACGAGCAGTACTTC
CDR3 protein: CASRKGILYSYEQYF

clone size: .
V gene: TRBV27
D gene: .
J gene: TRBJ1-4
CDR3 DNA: TGTGCCAGCAGACCCACCACAGGGTTCACTAATGAAAAACTGTTTTTT
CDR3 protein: CASRPTTGFTNEKLFF

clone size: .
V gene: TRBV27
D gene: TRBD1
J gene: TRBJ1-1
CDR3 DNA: TGTGCCAGCAGCCTAGACAGGGACACTGAAGCTTTCTTT
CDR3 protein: CASSLDRDTEAFF

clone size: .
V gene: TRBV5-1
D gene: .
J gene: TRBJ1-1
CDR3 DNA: TGCGCCAGCAGCCCCACCGTACAGGGTGGGAACACTGAAGCTTTCTTT
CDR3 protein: CASSPTVQGGNTEAFF

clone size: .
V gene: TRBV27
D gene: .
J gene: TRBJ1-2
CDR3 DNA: TGTGCCAGCAGTAGGACAAACGACTATGGCTACACCTTC
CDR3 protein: CASSRTNDYGYTF

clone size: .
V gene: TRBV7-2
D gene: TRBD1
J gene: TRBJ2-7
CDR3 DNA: TGTGCCAGCAGCCTGGGCAGGGGGCAACACGAGCAGTACTTC
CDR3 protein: CASSLGRGQHEQYF

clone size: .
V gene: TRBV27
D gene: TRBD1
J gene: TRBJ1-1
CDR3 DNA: TGTGCCAGCAGCCCCGACAGGGTCTACGGGGTTACTGAAGCTTTCTTT
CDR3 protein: CASSPDRVYGVTEAFF

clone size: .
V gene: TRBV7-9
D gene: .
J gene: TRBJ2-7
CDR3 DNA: TGTGCCAGCAGCTCCCGGATGGCGTGGAGCGGGACAGGAAACGAGCAGTACTTC
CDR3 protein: CASSSRMAWSGTGNEQYF

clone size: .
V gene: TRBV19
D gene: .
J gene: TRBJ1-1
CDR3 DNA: TGTGCCAGTAGTATAGATGGGACCACTGAAGCTTTCTTT
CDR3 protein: CASSIDGTTEAFF

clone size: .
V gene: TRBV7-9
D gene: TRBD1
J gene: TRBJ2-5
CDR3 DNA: TGTGCCAGCAGCCCCCGGACAGGTGTCACGACCCAGTACTTC
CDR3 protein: CASSPRTGVTTQYF

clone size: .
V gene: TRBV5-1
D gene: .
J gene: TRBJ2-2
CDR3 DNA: TGCGCCAGCAGCTTGCCGAAGGTAGGGGCCACCGGGGAGCTGTTTTTT
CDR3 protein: CASSLPKVGATGELFF

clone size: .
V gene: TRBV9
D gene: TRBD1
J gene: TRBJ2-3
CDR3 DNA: TGTGCCAGCAGCGCGAGGACAGGGGGCACAGATACGCAGTATTTT
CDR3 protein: CASSARTGGTDTQYF

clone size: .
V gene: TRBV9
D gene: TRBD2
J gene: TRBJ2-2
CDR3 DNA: TGTGCCAGCAGCTCCCCCTTCAGCGGGACTGGCACCGGGGAGCTGTTTTTT
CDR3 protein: CASSSPFSGTGTGELFF

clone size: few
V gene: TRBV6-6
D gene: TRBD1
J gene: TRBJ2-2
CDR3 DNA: TGTGCCAGCAGTTCAACAGGGGTCGTCGGGGAGCTGTTTTTT
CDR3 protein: CASSSTGVVGELFF

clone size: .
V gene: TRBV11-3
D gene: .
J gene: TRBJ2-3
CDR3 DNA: TGTGCCAGCAGCTCCGGCCCCGCAGGGGCCACGCAGTATTTT
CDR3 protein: CASSSGPAGATQYF

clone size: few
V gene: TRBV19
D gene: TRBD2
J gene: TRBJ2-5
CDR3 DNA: TGTGCCAGTAGTATCGAGCTAGCGGGAGGAAGAGAGACCCAGTACTTC
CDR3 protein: CASSIELAGGRETQYF

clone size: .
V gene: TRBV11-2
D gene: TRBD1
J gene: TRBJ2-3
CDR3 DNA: TGTGCCAGCGACTCCTCCCGGACAGGGCGGCCAACAGATACGCAGTATTTT
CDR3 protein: CASDSSRTGRPTDTQYF

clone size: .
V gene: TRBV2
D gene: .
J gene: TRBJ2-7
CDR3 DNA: TGTGCCAGCAGTGAGATGGACTACGAGCAGTACTTC
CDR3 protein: CASSEMDYEQYF

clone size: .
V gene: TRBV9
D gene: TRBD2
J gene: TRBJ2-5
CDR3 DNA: TGTGCCAGCAGCGGACTAGCGGGAGGGCAAGAGACCCAGTACTTC
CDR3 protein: CASSGLAGGQETQYF

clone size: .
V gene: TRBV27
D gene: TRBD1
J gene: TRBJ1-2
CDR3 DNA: TGTGCCAGCAGGCCCCGGGACAGCTCTTATGGCTACACCTTC
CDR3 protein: CASRPRDSSYGYTF

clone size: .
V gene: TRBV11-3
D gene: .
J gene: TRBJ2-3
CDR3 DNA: TGTGCCAGCAGCCCCGGACGGAGCACAGATACGCAGTATTTT
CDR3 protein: CASSPGRSTDTQYF

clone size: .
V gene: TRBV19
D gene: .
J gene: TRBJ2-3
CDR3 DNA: TGTGCCAGTAGGGATCGGATGACAGATACGCAGTATTTT
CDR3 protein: CASRDRMTDTQYF

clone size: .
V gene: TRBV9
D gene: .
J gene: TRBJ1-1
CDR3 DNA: TGTGCCAGCAGCGTAGGTGCCATTTCGAACACTGAAGCTTTCTTT
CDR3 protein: CASSVGAISNTEAFF

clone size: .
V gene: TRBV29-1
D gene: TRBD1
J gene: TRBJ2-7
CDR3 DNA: TGCAGCGTAGACCCCGGGACAGGGACATACGAGCAGTACTTC
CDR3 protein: CSVDPGTGTYEQYF